The 13 T cell receptor beta chains in this list originate from one sample, sequenced in a study of PD-L1 blockade in urothelial cancer. Assay: immunoSEQ multiplex PCR; the TCRdb copy retains only in-frame clones and omits some. The sample holds about 100,000 clones, roughly 88% seen once. The sequenced sample was PBMCs, obtained around atezolizumab (anti-PD-L1) treatment. The receptors derive from a man aged 50 to 60 with urothelial cancer.

This chain connects TRBV18 to TRBJ2-7, with 11 bases that match TRBD1. From germline, CDR1 is KGHSH and CDR2 LQKENI. The CDR3 is made up of 14 amino acids. V lost 6 bases, J lost 3 bases, and 4 bases stayed unmatched. The CDR3 nucleotides read TGTGCCAGCTCCGAGGGGACAGGGGGCTACGAGCAGTACTTC. Amino acid sequence: CASSEGTGGYEQYF.

The chain uses TRBV7-2 and TRBJ2-1; 9 bases map to TRBD1. This CDR3 is 13 amino acids long. V lost 6 bases, J lost 9 bases, and 6 bases stayed unmatched. CDR1 is SGHTA, CDR2 FQGNSA, per germline. The CDR3 sequence: CASSDTGGSEQFF. The CDR3 DNA sequence: TGTGCCAGCAGTGACACAGGGGGCAGTGAGCAGTTCTTC.

This clone was seen just once. This chain uses TRBV5-1 with TRBJ2-1; 12 positions agree with TRBD2. Per germline, CDR1 SGHRS and CDR2 YFSETQ. The CDR3 loop spans 15 amino acids. V gave up 4 bases and J gave up 7 bases; unmatched junction bases: 6. In nucleotides, the CDR3 is TGCGCCAGCAGCCTGACTAGCGGGAGCCTTAATGAGCAGTTCTTC. Its protein is CASSLTSGSLNEQFF.

This chain uses TRBV27 with TRBJ2-7; weak D call: TRBD2 (6 bases). Germline CDR1 and CDR2: MNHEY and SMNVEV (reference sequence). V was clipped by 5 bases and J by 0 bases, with 14 bases between them. CDR3 length: 15 amino acids. CDR3 region: CASSEKRATSYEQYF. The CDR3 coding sequence is TGTGCCAGCAGTGAGAAGCGGGCAACCTCCTACGAGCAGTACTTC.

The genes are TRBV4-2 and TRBJ2-3; TRBD2 aligns across 7 bases. V shed 1 base and J 2 bases; nucleotides not matched to a gene: 18. Germline-derived CDR1 and CDR2 are LGHNA and YNFKEQ. This CDR3 has 20 amino acids. CDR3 region: CASSQGGGRADSSSTDTQYF. The CDR3 bases are TGTGCCAGCAGCCAAGGGGGGGGAAGGGCCGATTCGAGTTCCACAGATACGCAGTATTTT.

This chain uses TRBV7-3 with TRBJ2-1; D is undetermined. The CDR3 extends over 14 amino acids. Germline V lookup: CDR1 SGHTA, CDR2 FQGTGA. Trimming removed 2 bases from V and 6 bases from J, with 11 bases in between. CDR3 DNA sequence: TGTGCCAGCAGCTTAGGAAACCGCGGCAATGAGCAGTTCTTC. Residues: CASSLGNRGNEQFF.

The chain links TRBV4-1 to TRBJ2-1; 10 bases are a match to TRBD2. The CDR3 spans 15 residues. The ends lost 0 bases at V and 14 bases at J; junction bases unmatched: 10. The germline V gene has CDR1 MGHRA and CDR2 YSYEKL. CDR3 nucleotide sequence: TGCGCCAGCAGCCAAGAGTCTAGCGGGAGTCAATCGAAGTTCTTC. This codes for CASSQESSGSQSKFF.

CDR3 in amino acids: CAWKEVSFPYNEQFF. CDR3 in DNA: TGTGCCTGGAAAGAGGTGAGTTTCCCCTACAATGAGCAGTTCTTC. The chain combines TRBV30 with TRBJ2-1; no definite D call. In germline, CDR1 is GTSNPN, CDR2 SVGIG (reference sequence). Trimming stripped 4 bases from V and 2 bases from J, with 15 bases between. CDR3 size: 15 residues.

The CDR3 is CASRYGLAGGEQYF. CDR3 bases: TGTGCCAGCAGGTACGGGCTAGCGGGAGGTGAGCAGTACTTC. The chain uses TRBV6-5 and TRBJ2-7, with 11 bases lining up with TRBD2. CDR1 is MNHEY and CDR2 is SVGAGI in the germline V gene. The V segment lost 6 bases and the J segment 7 bases; nucleotides outside the gene matches: 8. CDR3 size: 14 residues.

Here the CDR3 reads CALGQALTDTQYF. CDR3 DNA: TGTGCCTTAGGACAGGCCCTCACAGATACGCAGTATTTT. The V and J genes are TRBV10-3 and TRBJ2-3; TRBD1 matches at 7 bases. Trimming cost V 11 bases and J 2 bases; bases outside gene matches: 7. The CDR3 loop spans 13 amino acids. Germline CDR1 ENHRY, CDR2 SYGVKD.

The rearrangement uses TRBV30 and TRBJ2-3, with 7 bases fitting TRBD2. After removal of 1 base from V and 1 base from J, the junction contained 2 bases not matched to a gene. CDR3 length: 14 residues. Germline V gene sequence: CDR1 GTSNPN, CDR2 SVGIG (reference sequence). CDR3 bases: TGTGCCTGGAGTGGCGGGAGTCGCACAGATACGCAGTATTTT. Translated, it gives CAWSGGSRTDTQYF.

The rearrangement uses TRBV7-8 and TRBJ1-1; D not resolved. Germline assignment: CDR1 SGHVS and CDR2 FQNEAQ. The CDR3 has 12 residues. The V and J ends lost 2 bases and 6 bases respectively, with 7 bases between them. Here the CDR3 reads CASSLKSAEAFF. In DNA form, the CDR3 reads TGTGCCAGCAGCTTAAAATCGGCTGAAGCTTTCTTT. Supplemented by reference TRBV7-8 and TRBJ1-1, the full variable domain reads GAGVSQSPRYKVAKRGQDVALRCDPISGHVSLFWYQQALGQGPEFLTYFQNEAQLDKSGLPSDRFFAERPEGSVSTLKIQRTQQEDSAVYLCASSLKSAEAFFGQGTRLTVV.

J is TRBJ2-1 and V is TRBV7-9; 7 nucleotides match TRBD2. This CDR3 spans 15 amino acids. The germline CDR1 and CDR2 sequences are SEHNR and FQNEAQ (reference sequence). V lost 5 bases and J lost 8; bases outside the gene matches: 12. This CDR3 reads CASSGIGGIGDEQFF. CDR3 in DNA: TGTGCCAGCAGCGGGATCGGGGGGATCGGGGATGAGCAGTTCTTC.